This record covers a single T cell receptor beta chain. Sequencing was performed with immunoSEQ multiplex PCR; in TCRdb, only in-frame clones are kept and a portion is missing. Of about 2,500,000 clones in the sample, roughly nine tenths were seen once. This entry comes from a study of shared clonotypes between healthy human individuals. Input material: naive CD4+ T cells sorted from blood. As for subset: CD45RA+ positively selected. The clonotype was recovered from a man younger than 35 in good health.

The CDR3 nucleotides read TGTGCCAGCAGCTTCACTAGCGGGAGTCGAGAGACCCAGTACTTC. Translation gives CASSFTSGSRETQYF. The V gene is TRBV11-2, the J gene TRBJ2-5; 11 bases fit TRBD2. The CDR3 is 15 residues long. From germline, CDR1 is SGHAT and CDR2 FQNNGV. Trimming removed 3 bases from V and 4 bases from J; junction bases left unmatched: 4.